Shown below are 6 T cell receptor beta chains from a single sample sequenced in a study of blood T cell repertoires in COVID-19. Sequencing used immunoSEQ multiplex PCR; TCRdb keeps in-frame clones, though not all of them. The sample holds about 95,000 clones, more than 80% seen once. Sequenced sample: peripheral blood. The receptors derive from a human donor in a cohort sampled during active COVID-19.

There are many counts of this clone. The chain recombines TRBV27 with TRBJ2-5; D is perhaps TRBD1 (5 bases). Germline CDR1 reads MNHEY; CDR2 reads SMNVEV (reference sequence). V lost 4 bases and J lost 5, with 8 bases in between. The CDR3 sequence is 12 residues long. The CDR3 region is CASSYPGETQYF. The DNA of the CDR3 is TGTGCCAGCAGTTACCCAGGGGAGACCCAGTACTTC.

The chain is built from TRBV3-1 (or the pseudogene TRBV3-2) and TRBJ2-2; the match to TRBD2 covers 7 bases. The V gene's germline CDR1 is LGHDT and CDR2 YNNKEL (reference sequence). The CDR3 runs to 13 residues. Trimming removed 2 bases from V and 6 bases from J; junction bases left unmatched: 0. CDR3 sequence (DNA): TGTGCCAGCAGCCAAACTAGCGCCGGGGAGCTGTTTTTT. Translating gives CASSQTSAGELFF.

V is TRBV11-3 and J is TRBJ2-1; 7 bases map to TRBD1. Germline loops: CDR1 SGHNT, CDR2 YENEEA. CDR3 length: 15 residues. V lost 5 bases and J lost 2; bases outside the gene matches: 6. This CDR3 reads CASSKGQTTYNEQFF. The CDR3 region has the DNA TGTGCCAGCAGCAAGGGACAGACAACCTACAATGAGCAGTTCTTC.

A few counts support this clone. CDR3: CASKADSSSSYNSPLHF. Here the CDR3 DNA reads TGTGCCAGTAAGGCGGACTCGTCGAGCTCCTATAATTCACCCCTCCACTTT. V is TRBV19 and J is TRBJ1-6; D unresolved. Trimming took off 7 bases at V and 0 bases at J, with 16 bases between the two ends. CDR3 size: 17 residues. The germline gives CDR1 LNHDA, CDR2 SQIVND (reference sequence).

The gene calls are TRBV11-2 and TRBJ1-6, with 9 bases fitting TRBD1. The V segment lost 5 bases and the J segment 10 bases; nucleotides outside the gene matches: 12. This CDR3 is 16 amino acids long. CDR1 and CDR2 from the germline V gene are SGHAT and FQNNGV. CDR3 loop: CASSINRDRVHSPLHF. CDR3 DNA: TGTGCCAGCAGCATCAACCGGGACAGGGTGCACTCACCCCTCCACTTT.

The chain employs TRBV10-3 and TRBJ1-1, with D hard to call. V lost 3 bases, J lost 0 bases, and 11 bases lay in between. From germline, CDR1 is ENHRY and CDR2 SYGVKD. This CDR3 has 15 residues. The CDR3 DNA reads as TGTGCCATCAGTGACGTGAGGCAGATGAACACTGAAGCTTTCTTT. This encodes CAISDVRQMNTEAFF.